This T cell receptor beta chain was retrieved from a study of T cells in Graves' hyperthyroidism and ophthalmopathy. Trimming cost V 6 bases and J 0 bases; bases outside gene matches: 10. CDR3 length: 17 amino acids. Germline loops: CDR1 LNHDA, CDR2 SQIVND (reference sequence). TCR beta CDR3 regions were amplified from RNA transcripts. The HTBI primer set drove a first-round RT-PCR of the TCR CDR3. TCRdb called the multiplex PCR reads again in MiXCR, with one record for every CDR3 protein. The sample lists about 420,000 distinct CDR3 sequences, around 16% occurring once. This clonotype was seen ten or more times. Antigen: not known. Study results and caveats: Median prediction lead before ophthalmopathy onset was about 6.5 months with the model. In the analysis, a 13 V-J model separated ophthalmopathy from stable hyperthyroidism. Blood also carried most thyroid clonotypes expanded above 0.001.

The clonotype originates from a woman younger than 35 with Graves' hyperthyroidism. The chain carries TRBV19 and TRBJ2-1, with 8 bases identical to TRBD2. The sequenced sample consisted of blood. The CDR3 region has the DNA TGTGCCAGTAGCCAAGAAAGCGGGGGCGCCTCCTACAATGAGCAGTTCTTC. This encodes CASSQESGGASYNEQFF. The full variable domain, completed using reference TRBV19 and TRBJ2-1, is DGGITQSPKYLFRKEGQNVTLSCEQNLNHDAMYWYRQDPGQGLRLIYYSQIVNDFQKGDIAEGYSVSREKKESFPLTVTSAQKNPTAFYLCASSQESGGASYNEQFFGPGTRLTVL.